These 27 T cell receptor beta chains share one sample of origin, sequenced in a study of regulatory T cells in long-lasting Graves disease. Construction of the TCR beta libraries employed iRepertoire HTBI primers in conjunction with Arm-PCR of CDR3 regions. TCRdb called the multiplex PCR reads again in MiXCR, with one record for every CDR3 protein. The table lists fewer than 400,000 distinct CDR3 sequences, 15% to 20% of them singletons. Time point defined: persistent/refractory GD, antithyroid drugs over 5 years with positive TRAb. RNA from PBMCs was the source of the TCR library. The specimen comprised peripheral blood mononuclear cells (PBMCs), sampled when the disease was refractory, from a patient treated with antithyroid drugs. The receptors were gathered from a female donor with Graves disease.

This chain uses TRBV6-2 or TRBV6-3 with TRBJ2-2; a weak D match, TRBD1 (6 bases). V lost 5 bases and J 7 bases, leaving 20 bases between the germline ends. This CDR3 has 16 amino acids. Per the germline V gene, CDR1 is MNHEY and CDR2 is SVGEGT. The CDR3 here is CASSQMRGIDDGELFF. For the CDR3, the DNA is TGTGCCAGCAGTCAAATGAGGGGGATCGATGACGGGGAGCTGTTTTTT.

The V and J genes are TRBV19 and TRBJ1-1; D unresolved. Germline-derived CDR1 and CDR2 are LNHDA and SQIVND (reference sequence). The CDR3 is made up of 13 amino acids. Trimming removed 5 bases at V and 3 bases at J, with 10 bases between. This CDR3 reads CASSALRDTEAFF. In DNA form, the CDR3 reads TGTGCCAGTAGTGCCCTGAGGGACACTGAAGCTTTCTTT.

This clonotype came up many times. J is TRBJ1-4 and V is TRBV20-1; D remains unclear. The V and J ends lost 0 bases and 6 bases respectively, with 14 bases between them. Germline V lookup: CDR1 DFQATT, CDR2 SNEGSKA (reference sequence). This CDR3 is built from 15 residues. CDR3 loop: CSARDGGRQHEKLFF. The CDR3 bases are TGCAGTGCTAGAGATGGAGGACGGCAGCATGAAAAACTGTTTTTT.

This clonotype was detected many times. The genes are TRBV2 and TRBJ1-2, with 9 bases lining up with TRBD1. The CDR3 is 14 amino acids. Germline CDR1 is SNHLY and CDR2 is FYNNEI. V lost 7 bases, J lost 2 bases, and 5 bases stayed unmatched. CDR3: CASKGTGMNYGYTF. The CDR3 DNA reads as TGTGCCAGCAAGGGGACAGGGATGAACTATGGCTACACCTTC.

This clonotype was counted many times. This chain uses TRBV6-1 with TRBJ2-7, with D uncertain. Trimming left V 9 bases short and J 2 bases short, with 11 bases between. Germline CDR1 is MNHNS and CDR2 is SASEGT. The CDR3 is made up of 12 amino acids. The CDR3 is CARFRETYEQYF. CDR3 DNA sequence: TGTGCCAGGTTCAGAGAAACCTACGAGCAGTACTTC.

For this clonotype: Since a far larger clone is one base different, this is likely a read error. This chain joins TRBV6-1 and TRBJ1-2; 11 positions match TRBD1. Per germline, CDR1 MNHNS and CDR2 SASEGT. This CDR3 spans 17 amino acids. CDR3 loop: CASRGRDRGDSNYGHTF. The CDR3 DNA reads TGTGCCAGCAGGGGTCGGGACAGGGGGGATTCTAACTATGGCCACACCTTC.

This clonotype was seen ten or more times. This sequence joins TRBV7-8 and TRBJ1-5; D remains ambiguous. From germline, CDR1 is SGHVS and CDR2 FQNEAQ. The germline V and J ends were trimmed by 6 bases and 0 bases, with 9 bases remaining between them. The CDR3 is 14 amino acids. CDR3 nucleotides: TGTGCCAGCAGGCTTGGGAGTAGCAATCAGCCCCAGCATTTT. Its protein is CASRLGSSNQPQHF.

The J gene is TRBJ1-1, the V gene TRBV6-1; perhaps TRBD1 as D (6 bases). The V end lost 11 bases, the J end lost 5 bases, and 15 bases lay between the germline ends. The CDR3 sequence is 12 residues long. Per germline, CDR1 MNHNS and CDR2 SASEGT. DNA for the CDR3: TGTGCCGGGGGTTTGAGGGGGACTGAAGCTTTCTTT. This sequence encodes CAGGLRGTEAFF.

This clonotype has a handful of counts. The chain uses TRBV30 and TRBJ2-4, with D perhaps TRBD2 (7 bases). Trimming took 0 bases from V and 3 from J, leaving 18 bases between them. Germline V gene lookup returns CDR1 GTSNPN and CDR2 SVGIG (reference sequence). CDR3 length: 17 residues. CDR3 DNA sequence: TGTGCCTGGAGTGTAGGGGGGGTTACCCCGGGCAAAAACATTCAGTACTTC. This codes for CAWSVGGVTPGKNIQYF.

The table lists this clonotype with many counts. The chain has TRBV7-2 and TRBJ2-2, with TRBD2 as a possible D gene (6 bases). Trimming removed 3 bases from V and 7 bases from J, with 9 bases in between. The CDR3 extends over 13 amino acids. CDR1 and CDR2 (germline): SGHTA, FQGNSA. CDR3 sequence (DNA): TGTGCCAGCAGCTTTTGGGGAGGCGGGGAGCTGTTTTTT. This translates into CASSFWGGGELFF.

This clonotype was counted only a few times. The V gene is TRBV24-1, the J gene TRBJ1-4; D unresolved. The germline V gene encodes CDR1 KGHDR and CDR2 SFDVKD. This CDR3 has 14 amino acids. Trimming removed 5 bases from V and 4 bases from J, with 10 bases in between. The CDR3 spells CATSGNSHNEKLFF. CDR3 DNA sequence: TGTGCCACCAGTGGTAACAGCCATAATGAAAAACTGTTTTTT.

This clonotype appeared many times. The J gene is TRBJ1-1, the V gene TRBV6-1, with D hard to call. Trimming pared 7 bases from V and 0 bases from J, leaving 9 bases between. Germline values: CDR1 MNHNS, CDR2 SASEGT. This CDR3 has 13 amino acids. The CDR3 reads CASTTPLNTEAFF. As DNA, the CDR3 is TGTGCCAGCACCACCCCCTTGAACACTGAAGCTTTCTTT.

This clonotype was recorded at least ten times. CDR3 sequence reads: CASSSFWMPSGDEKLFF. The CDR3, as DNA: TGTGCCAGCAGCTCCTTTTGGATGCCAAGTGGGGACGAAAAACTGTTTTTT. This chain uses TRBV28 with TRBJ1-4; maybe TRBD1 (5 bases). The CDR3 contains 17 residues. Germline lookup yields CDR1 MDHEN and CDR2 SYDVKM. V was pared by 6 bases and J by 8 bases, with 25 bases between. Combining the CDR3 with reference TRBV28 and TRBJ1-4 gives the whole variable domain DVKVTQSSRYLVKRTGEKVFLECVQDMDHENMFWYRQDPGLGLRLIYFSYDVKMKEKGDIPEGYSVSREKKERFSLILESASTNQTSMYLCASSSFWMPSGDEKLFFGSGTQLSVL.

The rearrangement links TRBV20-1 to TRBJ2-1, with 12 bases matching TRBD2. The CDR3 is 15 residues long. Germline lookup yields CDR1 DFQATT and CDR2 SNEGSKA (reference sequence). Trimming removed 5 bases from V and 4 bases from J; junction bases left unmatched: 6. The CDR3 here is CSAQRTSGMYNEQFF. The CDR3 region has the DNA TGCAGTGCTCAACGGACTAGCGGGATGTACAATGAGCAGTTCTTC.

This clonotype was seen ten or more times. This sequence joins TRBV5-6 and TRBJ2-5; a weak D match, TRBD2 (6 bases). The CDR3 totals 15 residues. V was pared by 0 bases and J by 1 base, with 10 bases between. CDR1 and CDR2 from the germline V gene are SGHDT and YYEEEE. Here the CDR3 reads CASSLGAGLQETQYF. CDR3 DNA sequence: TGTGCCAGCAGCTTGGGGGCGGGGCTCCAAGAGACCCAGTACTTC.

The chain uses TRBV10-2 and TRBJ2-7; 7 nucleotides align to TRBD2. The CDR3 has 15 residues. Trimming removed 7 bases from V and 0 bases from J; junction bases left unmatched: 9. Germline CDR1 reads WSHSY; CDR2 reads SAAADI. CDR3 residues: CASKWAGGSSYEQYF. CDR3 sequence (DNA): TGCGCCAGCAAGTGGGCGGGCGGGAGCTCCTACGAGCAGTACTTC.

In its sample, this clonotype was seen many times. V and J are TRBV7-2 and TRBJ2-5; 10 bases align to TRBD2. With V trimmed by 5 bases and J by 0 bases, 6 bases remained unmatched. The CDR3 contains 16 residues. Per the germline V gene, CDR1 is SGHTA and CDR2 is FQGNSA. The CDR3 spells CASSAVAGGYQETQYF. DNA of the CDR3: TGTGCCAGCAGCGCAGTAGCGGGGGGATACCAAGAGACCCAGTACTTC.

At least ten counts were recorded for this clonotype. The CDR3 reads CASSFLQGAGETQYF. CDR3 nucleotide sequence: TGTGCCAGCAGTTTTCTTCAGGGGGCGGGGGAGACCCAGTACTTC. The chain combines TRBV27 with TRBJ2-5; 8 bases are a match to TRBD1. The J segment lost 5 bases and the V segment lost 3 bases, leaving 8 bases of the junction unmatched. Germline V gene sequence: CDR1 MNHEY, CDR2 SMNVEV (reference sequence). This CDR3 has 15 amino acids.

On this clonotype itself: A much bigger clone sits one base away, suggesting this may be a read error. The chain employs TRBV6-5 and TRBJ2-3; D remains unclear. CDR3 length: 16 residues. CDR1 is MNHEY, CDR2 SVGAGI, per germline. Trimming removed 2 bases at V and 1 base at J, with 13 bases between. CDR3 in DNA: TGTGCCAGCAGTTACCCGATGGGCGGAGGCACAGATACGCAGTATTTT. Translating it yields CASSYPMGGGTDTQYF.

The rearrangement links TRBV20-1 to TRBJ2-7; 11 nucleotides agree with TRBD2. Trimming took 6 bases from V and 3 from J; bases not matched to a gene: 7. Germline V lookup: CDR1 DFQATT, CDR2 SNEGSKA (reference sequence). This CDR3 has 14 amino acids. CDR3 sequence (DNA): TGCAGTGCCCGTCTAGCGGGAGGATACTACGAGCAGTACTTC. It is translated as CSARLAGGYYEQYF.

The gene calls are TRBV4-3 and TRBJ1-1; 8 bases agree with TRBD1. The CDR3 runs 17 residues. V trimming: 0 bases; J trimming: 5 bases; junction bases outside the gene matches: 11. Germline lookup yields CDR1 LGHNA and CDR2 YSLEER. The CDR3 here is CASSQDWPGGLGTEAFF. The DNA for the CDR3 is TGCGCCAGCAGCCAAGACTGGCCAGGGGGCCTGGGGACTGAAGCTTTCTTT.

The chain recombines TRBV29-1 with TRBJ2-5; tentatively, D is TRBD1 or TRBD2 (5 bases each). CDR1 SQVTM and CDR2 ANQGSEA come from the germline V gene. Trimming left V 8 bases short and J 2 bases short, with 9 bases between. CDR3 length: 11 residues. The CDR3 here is CSPGRQETQYF. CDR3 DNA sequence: TGCAGCCCGGGACGGCAAGAGACCCAGTACTTC.

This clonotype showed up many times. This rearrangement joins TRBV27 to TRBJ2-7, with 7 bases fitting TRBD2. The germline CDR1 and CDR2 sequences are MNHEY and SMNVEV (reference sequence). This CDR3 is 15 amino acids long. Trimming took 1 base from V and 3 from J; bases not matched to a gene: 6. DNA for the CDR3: TGTGCCAGCAGTTTATGGCCGGGAGGTAGCTACGAGCAGTACTTC. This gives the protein CASSLWPGGSYEQYF.

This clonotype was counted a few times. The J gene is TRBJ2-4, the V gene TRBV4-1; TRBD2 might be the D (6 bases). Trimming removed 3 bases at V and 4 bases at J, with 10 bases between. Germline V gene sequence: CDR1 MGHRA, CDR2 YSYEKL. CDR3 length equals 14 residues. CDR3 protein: CASSHGSGKNIQYF. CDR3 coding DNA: TGCGCCAGCAGCCATGGTAGCGGAAAAAACATTCAGTACTTC.

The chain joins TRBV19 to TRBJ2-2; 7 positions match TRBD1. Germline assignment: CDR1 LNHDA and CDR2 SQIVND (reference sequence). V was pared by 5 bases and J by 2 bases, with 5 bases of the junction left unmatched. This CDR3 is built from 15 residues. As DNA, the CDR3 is TGTGCCAGTAGTCCACAGGGGTCTAACACCGGGGAGCTGTTTTTT. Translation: CASSPQGSNTGELFF.

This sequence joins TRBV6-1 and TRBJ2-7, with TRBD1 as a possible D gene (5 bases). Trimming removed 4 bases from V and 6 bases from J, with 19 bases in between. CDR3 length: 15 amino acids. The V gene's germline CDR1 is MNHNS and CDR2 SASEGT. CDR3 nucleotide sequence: TGTGCCAGCAGTGCCCGACAGCCGCAACAAAGCGAGCAGTACTTC. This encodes CASSARQPQQSEQYF.

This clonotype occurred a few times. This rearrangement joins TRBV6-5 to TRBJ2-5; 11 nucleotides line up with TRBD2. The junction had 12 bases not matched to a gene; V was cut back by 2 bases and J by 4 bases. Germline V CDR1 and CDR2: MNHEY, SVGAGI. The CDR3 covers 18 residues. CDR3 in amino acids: CASSYPYLSGGARETQYF. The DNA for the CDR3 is TGTGCCAGCAGTTACCCCTACCTTAGCGGGGGGGCCCGAGAGACCCAGTACTTC.